One sample yielded the 30 T cell receptor beta chains listed below, sequenced in a study of early T cells in non-severe SARS-CoV-2 infection. In TCRdb, the 5' RACE reads were re-called with MiXCR into one record per CDR3 protein. The profile shows about 80,000 distinct CDR3 sequences, roughly 13% of them singletons. Sample: whole blood. These receptors were taken from an adult who was a healthcare worker with PCR-confirmed SARS-CoV-2 infection or an uninfected control (not recorded which).

The V call is TRBV20-1, the J call TRBJ2-3; D ambiguous. The CDR3 covers 15 residues. Germline V gene sequence: CDR1 DFQATT, CDR2 SNEGSKA (reference sequence). V lost 2 bases to trimming and J lost 0 bases, with 12 bases between them. The CDR3, as DNA: TGCAGTGCTAGAAGTTGGGCCGTAAGCACAGATACGCAGTATTTT. Translating gives CSARSWAVSTDTQYF.

This clonotype was detected ten times or more. The rearrangement joins TRBV4-3 to TRBJ2-7; maybe TRBD2 (6 bases). V was cut by 4 bases and J by 1 base, with 8 bases left in between. This CDR3 is built from 13 residues. CDR1 is LGHNA and CDR2 is YSLEER in the germline V gene. CDR3 in DNA: TGCGCCAGCAGCCCGGGACTGTCCTACGAGCAGTACTTC. This sequence encodes CASSPGLSYEQYF.

This clonotype turned up a few times. The V call is TRBV7-2, the J call TRBJ2-3, with TRBD2 matching over 8 bases. Germline V gene sequence: CDR1 SGHTA, CDR2 FQGNSA. This CDR3 comprises 20 residues. V lost 1 base and J lost 4; bases outside the gene matches: 19. The CDR3 reads CASSLGVLAEEELGPDTQYF. The CDR3 nucleotides are TGTGCCAGCAGCTTAGGGGTACTAGCGGAGGAGGAATTAGGGCCAGATACGCAGTATTTT.

This chain joins TRBV11-2 and TRBJ2-2; 7 positions agree with TRBD1. This CDR3 region has 16 residues. CDR1 and CDR2 (germline): SGHAT, FQNNGV. V was clipped by 3 bases and J by 5 bases; unmatched bases: 9. The CDR3 loop reads CASSFDRERVTGELFF. The CDR3 DNA follows: TGTGCCAGCAGCTTTGACAGGGAACGAGTAACCGGGGAGCTGTTTTTT.

This sequence joins TRBV6-5 and TRBJ2-3; D is unresolved. V was pared by 6 bases and J by 1 base, with 17 bases between. Germline V CDR1 and CDR2: MNHEY, SVGAGI. CDR3 size: 16 residues. As DNA, the CDR3 is TGTGCCAGCAGCCCGGCCCAGACCACACGCACAGATACGCAGTATTTT. Protein product: CASSPAQTTRTDTQYF.

The CDR3 sequence: CASSYPTSGGRTQYF. In nucleotides, the CDR3 is TGTGCCAGCAGTTACCCGACTAGCGGGGGACGGACGCAGTATTTT. The rearrangement joins TRBV6-2 or TRBV6-3 to TRBJ2-3; 12 positions agree with TRBD2. The CDR3 has 15 amino acids. V lost 2 bases and J lost 9; bases outside the gene matches: 6. CDR1 and CDR2 from the germline V gene are MNHEY and SVGEGT.

This clonotype was picked up a small number of times. This sequence joins TRBV7-9 and TRBJ1-2; 7 bases fit TRBD1. The junction had 4 bases not matched to a gene; V was cut back by 10 bases and J by 2 bases. CDR1 and CDR2 (germline): SEHNR, FQNEAQ (reference sequence). This CDR3 has 12 residues. DNA for the CDR3: TGTGCCACCCAGACAGGGAACTATGGCTACACCTTC. It specifies CATQTGNYGYTF.

The chain combines TRBV6-5 with TRBJ2-1; no clear D. The germline CDR1 and CDR2 sequences are MNHEY and SVGAGI. V was cut by 0 bases and J by 4 bases, with 7 bases left in between. The CDR3 sequence is 14 residues long. In DNA, the CDR3 is TGTGCCAGCAGTTACTCATTTGCGTACAATGAGCAGTTCTTC. It codes for CASSYSFAYNEQFF.

This clonotype was seen a handful of times. One end of the junction does not line up with germline, which may come from a read error. The V and J genes are TRBV28 and TRBJ1-1, with a weak D call TRBD1 (6 bases). The V gene's germline CDR1 is MDHEN and CDR2 SYDVKM. The CDR3 contains 13 residues. CDR3 in DNA: TGTGCCAGCAGTCTGGGGATTAGGGGGGGAGACCTCTTT. This gives the protein CASSLGIRGGDLF.

In its sample, this clonotype was seen many times. The chain couples TRBV27 to TRBJ2-7; D is possibly TRBD1 or TRBD2 (5 bases each). The CDR3 sequence is 14 residues long. Germline CDR1 is MNHEY and CDR2 is SMNVEV (reference sequence). V lost 8 bases and J 2 bases, leaving 16 bases between the germline ends. CDR3 in amino acids: CASGTTAGPYEQYF. The DNA of the CDR3 is TGTGCCAGCGGGACCACCGCCGGGCCCTACGAGCAGTACTTC.

This clonotype was seen at least ten times. In nucleotides, the CDR3 is TGTGCCAGCAGCTCCTACGCAGGGGCGCTTGGCTACACCTTC. It is translated as CASSSYAGALGYTF. The genes are TRBV7-2 and TRBJ1-2; D is possibly TRBD1 (6 bases). Trimming removed 4 bases at V and 7 bases at J, with 16 bases between. Germline V gene sequence: CDR1 SGHTA, CDR2 FQGNSA. CDR3 length equals 14 residues.

The CDR3 sequence: CASSPPLQGQYF. The DNA for the CDR3 is TGTGCCAGCAGCCCGCCTTTACAGGGCCAGTACTTC. The genes are TRBV28 and TRBJ2-7; D may be TRBD1 (6 bases). Germline V gene data show CDR1 as MDHEN and CDR2 as SYDVKM. Trimming took 6 bases from V and 10 from J, leaving 16 bases between them. CDR3 size: 12 residues.

Many counts were recorded for this clonotype. The chain is built from TRBV6-1 and TRBJ1-5, with a tentative D call TRBD1 (5 bases). There are 13 residues in the CDR3. The germline CDR1 and CDR2 sequences are MNHNS and SASEGT. V was cut by 6 bases and J by 2 bases, with 8 bases left in between. This chain's CDR3 is CASRKTGNQPQHF. CDR3 sequence (DNA): TGTGCCAGCAGAAAGACAGGCAATCAGCCCCAGCATTTT.

This chain joins TRBV6-5 and TRBJ1-2, with D perhaps TRBD1 (5 bases). The CDR3 sequence is 15 residues long. CDR1 and CDR2 from the germline V gene are MNHEY and SVGAGI. The CDR3 protein is CGGLLGDSTNYGYTF. CDR3 nucleotides: TGTGGGGGCCTTCTCGGAGACAGTACTAACTATGGCTACACCTTC.

The V gene is TRBV7-9, the J gene TRBJ2-3; TRBD2 aligns across 11 bases. Germline values: CDR1 SEHNR, CDR2 FQNEAQ (reference sequence). The CDR3 has 14 amino acids. The J segment lost 6 bases and the V segment lost 1 base, leaving 0 bases of the junction unmatched. This CDR3 is CASSLGLAGDTQYF. DNA of the CDR3: TGTGCCAGCAGCTTAGGACTAGCGGGGGATACGCAGTATTTT.

This clonotype was detected ten times or more. This chain links TRBV7-8 with TRBJ2-5; 9 bases line up with TRBD2. Germline CDR1 SGHVS, CDR2 FQNEAQ. Trimming removed 5 bases from V and 6 bases from J; junction bases left unmatched: 13. The CDR3 has 16 residues. CDR3 coding DNA: TGTGCCAGCAGCCCCATAAGGAGCGGGAGGAAAAAGACCCAGTACTTC. It translates to CASSPIRSGRKKTQYF.

The chain joins TRBV7-2 to TRBJ2-7, with 8 positions matching TRBD1. Germline CDR1 is SGHTA and CDR2 is FQGNSA. The CDR3 loop spans 14 amino acids. The junction had 5 bases not matched to a gene; V was cut back by 3 bases and J by 4 bases. CDR3 DNA: TGTGCCAGCAGCTTCGGGACAGGCTGGTACGAGCAGTACTTC. Translated, it gives CASSFGTGWYEQYF. Supplemented by reference TRBV7-2 and TRBJ2-7, the full variable domain reads GAGVSQSPSNKVTEKGKDVELRCDPISGHTALYWYRQSLGQGLEFLIYFQGNSAPDKSGLPSDRFSAERTGGSVSTLTIQRTQQEDSAVYLCASSFGTGWYEQYFGPGTRLTVT.

The genes are TRBV12-5 and TRBJ2-1; 7 nucleotides agree with TRBD1. The germline V gene has CDR1 LGHNT and CDR2 FRNRAP. The V gene end was trimmed by 6 bases and the J gene end by 8 bases; junction bases not matched to a gene: 25. CDR3 size: 19 residues. CDR3 in DNA: TGTGCTAGTGGACTTAAAACCCACTCACAGGGGTCTGCCAGGGATGAGCAGTTCTTC. Its protein is CASGLKTHSQGSARDEQFF.

This clonotype was seen a few times. V and J are TRBV28 and TRBJ2-7; 8 bases match TRBD2. CDR3 length equals 15 residues. Per germline, CDR1 MDHEN and CDR2 SYDVKM. Unmatched junction bases numbered 10, after V lost 5 bases and J lost 4 bases. Written as DNA, the CDR3 is TGTGCCAGCAGTCCCCGACTAGCGCTACGATACGAGCAGTACTTC. This translates into CASSPRLALRYEQYF.

This clonotype appeared many times. This chain connects TRBV6-5 to TRBJ2-5; D is undetermined. The CDR3 contains 14 residues. V was shortened by 0 bases and J by 2 bases, with 7 bases between the two germline ends. Germline-derived CDR1 and CDR2 are MNHEY and SVGAGI. CDR3 in amino acids: CASSYSDMQETQYF. The CDR3 DNA is TGTGCCAGCAGTTACTCCGACATGCAAGAGACCCAGTACTTC.

This clonotype has a count of ten or more. The genes are TRBV10-1 and TRBJ2-2; the D is unclear. Per germline, CDR1 WNHNN and CDR2 SYGVQD (reference sequence). Trimming took off 5 bases at V and 6 bases at J, with 13 bases between the two ends. The CDR3 length is 14 residues. The CDR3 sequence is CASSPLLAAGELFF. DNA of the CDR3: TGCGCCAGCAGTCCCCTCCTTGCAGCCGGGGAGCTGTTTTTT.

The rearrangement links TRBV20-1 to TRBJ1-2; 7 nucleotides line up with TRBD1. Looked up from germline, CDR1 is DFQATT and CDR2 is SNEGSKA (reference sequence). V shed 1 base and J 2 bases; nucleotides not matched to a gene: 1. The CDR3 length is 13 residues. CDR3 nucleotides: TGCAGTGCTAGAGTGGGACAGAACTATGGCTACACCTTC. Protein product: CSARVGQNYGYTF.

The V and J genes are TRBV18 and TRBJ2-3; D unclear. The CDR3 is 15 residues long. Germline CDR1 reads KGHSH; CDR2 reads LQKENI. V lost 1 base and J lost 0, with 8 bases in between. CDR3 in DNA: TGTGCCAGCTCACCACAGGGCCGGAGCACAGATACGCAGTATTTT. Protein product: CASSPQGRSTDTQYF.

The V call is TRBV29-1, the J call TRBJ2-1, with 10 bases matching TRBD2. V shed 7 bases, J shed 4 bases, and the junction held 4 bases outside the gene matches. Germline V gene lookup returns CDR1 SQVTM and CDR2 ANQGSEA. The length of the CDR3 is 13 residues. As DNA, the CDR3 is TGCAGCGCCCGGACTAGCGGTTACAATGAGCAGTTCTTC. Its translation: CSARTSGYNEQFF.

This clonotype was seen many times. The chain is built from TRBV2 and TRBJ2-7; TRBD2 aligns across 15 bases. V shed 6 bases and J 3 bases; nucleotides not matched to a gene: 3. From germline, CDR1 is SNHLY and CDR2 FYNNEI. This CDR3 is 15 amino acids long. The CDR3 DNA sequence: TGTGCCAGCAGGGGACTAGCGGGGGGAGTCTACGAGCAGTACTTC. It specifies CASRGLAGGVYEQYF.

On this clonotype: A read error is possible here, since a much larger clone lies one base away. The chain links TRBV6-5 to TRBJ2-3, with unresolved D. Trimming pared 7 bases from V and 5 bases from J, leaving 19 bases between. CDR1 and CDR2 (germline): MNHEY, SVGAGI. The CDR3 covers 15 residues. The CDR3 loop reads CASKLQLSYIDTQYF. The CDR3, as DNA: TGTGCCAGCAAACTCCAGCTGTCATACATAGATACGCAGTATTTT.

The DNA of the CDR3 is TGTGCCAGCGGGGGGGACAATTCCTACGAGCAGTACTTC. Translating gives CASGGDNSYEQYF. V is TRBV2 and J is TRBJ2-7; perhaps TRBD2 as D (7 bases). Germline V CDR1 and CDR2: SNHLY, FYNNEI. With 8 bases removed from V and 1 base from J, the gap between germline ends came to 12 bases. This CDR3 is built from 13 residues.

The sample holds a few counts of this clonotype. The chain recombines TRBV7-2 with TRBJ2-2, with 10 bases identical to TRBD2. V dropped 2 bases and J dropped 6; count of bases not matched to a gene: 3. The CDR3 totals 15 residues. Germline values: CDR1 SGHTA, CDR2 FQGNSA. The DNA of the CDR3 is TGTGCCAGCAGCTTACTAGCGGGAGCTCCCGGGGAGCTGTTTTTT. It is translated as CASSLLAGAPGELFF.

V gene TRBV29-1 combines with J gene TRBJ2-2; tentative D call: TRBD2 (5 bases). Trimming stripped 4 bases from V and 1 base from J, with 7 bases between. This CDR3 contains 13 residues. Germline CDR1 is SQVTM and CDR2 is ANQGSEA. Here the CDR3 reads CSVAEGNTGELFF. In DNA form, the CDR3 reads TGCAGCGTTGCTGAGGGGAACACCGGGGAGCTGTTTTTT.

The chain uses TRBV10-2 and TRBJ1-3; possibly TRBD1 for D (5 bases). This CDR3 spans 17 amino acids. Trimming stripped 0 bases from V and 0 bases from J, with 12 bases between. Germline V gene data show CDR1 as WSHSY and CDR2 as SAAADI. The CDR3 coding sequence is TGCGCCAGCAGTGAGTCGCGGGGGATCTCCTCTGGAAACACCATATATTTT. It yields the protein CASSESRGISSGNTIYF.